The 25 T cell receptor beta chains below were found in one sample sequenced in a study of blood T cells in healthy people across ages. Through a sample-barcoded 5' primer and a J-beta primer mix, a second PCR was run for roughly 6 to 12 cycles. TCRdb recomputed calls from the 5' RACE reads with MiXCR, one row per CDR3 protein. In the table there are around 1,500,000 distinct CDR3 sequences, roughly 27% of which are singletons. Sequenced material: blood. The receptors come from a woman in her 30s in good health.

V is TRBV9 and J is TRBJ1-1; D perhaps matches TRBD1 (5 bases). CDR1 and CDR2 from the germline V gene are SGDLS and YYNGEE. The CDR3 is 15 residues long. Trimming took 0 bases from V and 5 from J, leaving 14 bases between them. The CDR3 protein is CASSVAGGRDTEAFF. The CDR3 coding sequence is TGTGCCAGCAGCGTAGCTGGGGGTAGGGATACTGAAGCTTTCTTT.

This clonotype was counted at least ten times. This rearrangement joins TRBV10-3 to TRBJ2-1; D is unresolved. Germline CDR1 and CDR2: ENHRY and SYGVKD. The CDR3 runs 14 residues. Trimming shortened V by 4 bases and J by 8 bases, and 15 bases separated the two germline ends. The CDR3 region has the DNA TGTGCCATCAGTGTATTCCTGAGGTCCGATGAGCAGTTCTTC. Translated, it gives CAISVFLRSDEQFF.

This clonotype has ten or more counts. The chain has TRBV5-5 and TRBJ1-1; D gene unclear. Trimming removed 3 bases at V and 1 base at J, with 7 bases between. The CDR3 runs 13 residues. CDR1 and CDR2 (germline): SGHKS, YYEKEE (reference sequence). The CDR3 reads CASSYSGNTEAFF. The DNA for the CDR3 is TGTGCCAGCAGCTACAGTGGGAACACTGAAGCTTTCTTT.

Only a few counts were recorded for this clonotype. J is TRBJ2-2 and V is TRBV5-6; TRBD2 matches at 8 bases. V lost 4 bases to trimming and J lost 3 bases; unmatched junction nucleotides: 2. CDR1 and CDR2 (germline): SGHDT, YYEEEE. The CDR3 has 14 amino acids. The CDR3 protein is CASSTGLDTGELFF. The DNA of the CDR3 is TGTGCCAGCAGCACGGGACTAGACACCGGGGAGCTGTTTTTT. The whole variable domain, filled in from reference TRBV5-6 and TRBJ2-2, reads DAGVTQSPTHLIKTRGQQVTLRCSPKSGHDTVSWYQQALGQGPQFIFQYYEEEERQRGNFPDRFSGHQFPNYSSELNVNALLLGDSALYLCASSTGLDTGELFFGEGSRLTVL.

This clonotype was picked up a small number of times. The chain links TRBV12-3 or TRBV12-4 to TRBJ2-1, with D possibly TRBD2 on 5 matching bases. The CDR3 covers 16 residues. V shed 3 bases and J shed 1 base, with 13 bases lying between them. This CDR3 is CASSFLPEASYNEQFF. For the CDR3, the DNA is TGTGCCAGCAGTTTTCTCCCGGAGGCGTCCTACAATGAGCAGTTCTTC.

This clonotype was recorded a few times. The chain is built from TRBV27 and TRBJ2-7; tentatively, D is TRBD1 (5 bases). CDR1 is MNHEY, CDR2 SMNVEV, per germline (reference sequence). The CDR3 is 14 amino acids. V shed 5 bases and J shed 2 bases, with 13 bases lying between them. Here the CDR3 reads CASSPKQVTYEQYF. CDR3 in DNA: TGTGCCAGCAGTCCAAAACAGGTAACCTACGAGCAGTACTTC.

This clonotype was detected only a few times. The chain employs TRBV28 and TRBJ1-2; a possible D gene is TRBD1 (5 bases). The germline CDR1 and CDR2 sequences are MDHEN and SYDVKM. This CDR3 contains 12 residues. DNA of the CDR3: TGTGCGACCCGGGACGGGGTCTATGGCTACACCTTC. Protein sequence: CATRDGVYGYTF.

The V gene is TRBV20-1, the J gene TRBJ2-3, with 9 bases matching TRBD2. J lost 4 bases, V lost 6 bases, and 5 bases had no gene match. This CDR3 is 13 amino acids long. Germline CDR1 DFQATT, CDR2 SNEGSKA (reference sequence). Written as DNA, the CDR3 is TGCAGTGCAGACTCTAGCGGGGCAGATACGCAGTATTTT. Its protein product is CSADSSGADTQYF.

This clonotype has more than one count but fewer than ten. This rearrangement joins TRBV7-2 to TRBJ1-2; 9 bases line up with TRBD1. CDR1 is SGHTA and CDR2 is FQGNSA in the germline V gene. The V segment lost 2 bases and the J segment 10 bases; nucleotides outside the gene matches: 5. The CDR3 consists of 13 residues. In DNA, the CDR3 is TGTGCCAGCAGCTTAACCGGGACAGGGAACTACACCTTC. Its translation is CASSLTGTGNYTF. The complete variable domain, with remaining parts taken from reference TRBV7-2 and TRBJ1-2, reads GAGVSQSPSNKVTEKGKDVELRCDPISGHTALYWYRQSLGQGLEFLIYFQGNSAPDKSGLPSDRFSAERTGGSVSTLTIQRTQQEDSAVYLCASSLTGTGNYTFGSGTRLTVV.

This sequence joins TRBV20-1 and TRBJ1-1; 12 bases map to TRBD1. CDR1 DFQATT and CDR2 SNEGSKA come from the germline V gene (reference sequence). This CDR3 comprises 14 residues. The V gene end was trimmed by 1 base and the J gene end by 4 bases; junction bases not matched to a gene: 1. CDR3 sequence reads: CSARVGQGATEAFF. The CDR3 region has the DNA TGCAGTGCTAGAGTGGGACAGGGGGCCACTGAAGCTTTCTTT.

The chain has TRBV24-1 and TRBJ1-2, with D perhaps matching TRBD1 (6 bases). There are 14 residues in the CDR3. CDR1 and CDR2 from the germline V gene are KGHDR and SFDVKD. The germline V and J ends were trimmed by 5 bases and 7 bases, with 16 bases remaining between them. CDR3 nucleotide sequence: TGTGCCACCAGTGGCGAGGGGGACCTCTTTGGCTACACCTTC. Protein sequence: CATSGEGDLFGYTF.

This clonotype was observed at least ten times. This chain uses TRBV10-3 with TRBJ2-5; the D gene is possibly TRBD2 (6 bases). Between the trimmed V and J ends, which lost 8 bases and 1 base, there was a span of 8 bases. This CDR3 has 12 residues. Germline CDR1 and CDR2: ENHRY and SYGVKD. The CDR3 loop reads CAIGTVQETQYF. Written as DNA, the CDR3 is TGTGCCATCGGGACTGTCCAAGAGACCCAGTACTTC.

The V and J genes are TRBV5-6 and TRBJ1-6; no clear D gene. The CDR3 sequence is 15 residues long. CDR1 and CDR2 (germline): SGHDT, YYEEEE. The germline V and J ends were trimmed by 4 bases and 4 bases, with 12 bases remaining between them. DNA for the CDR3: TGTGCCAGCAGCCAGATACAGACTTATAATTCACCCCTCCACTTT. Amino acids: CASSQIQTYNSPLHF.

This clonotype was seen many times. The chain employs TRBV5-1 and TRBJ2-6; 8 nucleotides match TRBD1. The CDR3 runs to 16 residues. The germline CDR1 and CDR2 sequences are SGHRS and YFSETQ. The V and J ends lost 4 bases and 0 bases, in that order; junction bases with no gene match: 3. The CDR3 DNA is TGCGCCAGCAGCACCGGACAGGGCTCTGGGGCCAACGTCCTGACTTTC. Protein: CASSTGQGSGANVLTF.

The rearrangement links TRBV6-5 to TRBJ1-5, with a weak D call TRBD1 (5 bases). V was cut by 8 bases and J by 6 bases, with 14 bases left in between. The germline V gene encodes CDR1 MNHEY and CDR2 SVGAGI. The CDR3 totals 13 residues. This chain's CDR3 is CASGRDPTQPQHF. CDR3 bases: TGTGCCAGCGGCCGGGACCCAACTCAGCCCCAGCATTTT.

This clonotype showed up just a few times. A much more abundant neighbour one base away suggests this may be a read error. The CDR3 is CASSVAPHTGTQYF. The CDR3 DNA is TGTGCCAGCAGCGTAGCTCCCCACACGGGGACCCAGTACTTC. The chain carries TRBV9 and TRBJ2-7; D is undetermined. The last part of the DNA fits TRBJ2-5 better; the J call may be wrong. The CDR3 is 14 residues long. Germline V gene lookup returns CDR1 SGDLS and CDR2 YYNGEE.

The chain has TRBV28 and TRBJ2-3; 9 positions match TRBD1. In germline, CDR1 is MDHEN, CDR2 SYDVKM. J gave up 4 bases and V 2 bases, and 7 bases lay outside the gene matches. The CDR3 extends over 16 amino acids. The CDR3: CASSLQQGAGADTQYF. CDR3 nucleotide sequence: TGTGCCAGCAGTTTACAACAGGGGGCGGGCGCAGATACGCAGTATTTT.

The chain links TRBV6-2 or TRBV6-3 to TRBJ2-1; D assignment may be TRBD1 or TRBD2 (5 bases each). V lost 6 bases and J 7 bases, leaving 25 bases between the germline ends. Germline V gives CDR1 MNHEY, CDR2 SVGEGT. The CDR3 covers 17 residues. In DNA form, the CDR3 reads TGTGCCAGCAGCCCTCCCTGGGGGACCGGATTTCGTAATGAGCAGTTCTTC. Its protein product is CASSPPWGTGFRNEQFF.

The CDR3 reads CASSLKAMNTEAFF. CDR3 nucleotide sequence: TGTGCCAGCAGTTTAAAGGCGATGAACACTGAAGCTTTCTTT. The chain links TRBV27 to TRBJ1-1; D gene ambiguous. The CDR3 has 14 amino acids. Germline CDR1 reads MNHEY; CDR2 reads SMNVEV (reference sequence). V was trimmed by 2 bases and J by 0 bases, leaving 7 bases between them.

As to this clonotype: A read error may be the cause here, since a much bigger clone is one base away. The chain couples TRBV19 to TRBJ2-1, with 8 positions matching TRBD2. Trimming removed 3 bases from V and 10 bases from J; junction bases left unmatched: 8. This CDR3 comprises 14 residues. Looked up from germline, CDR1 is LNHDA and CDR2 is SQIVND (reference sequence). CDR3 amino acids: CASSMSSGSYEQFF. CDR3 coding DNA: TGTGCCAGTAGTATGTCCAGCGGGAGCTACGAGCAGTTCTTC. Supplemented by reference TRBV19 and TRBJ2-1, the full variable domain reads DGGITQSPKYLFRKEGQNVTLSCEQNLNHDAMYWYRQDPGQGLRLIYYSQIVNDFQKGDIAEGYSVSREKKESFPLTVTSAQKNPTAFYLCASSMSSGSYEQFFGPGTRLTVL.

The chain is built from TRBV9 and TRBJ2-1; 9 bases map to TRBD2. After removal of 0 bases from V and 9 bases from J, the junction contained 13 bases not matched to a gene. This CDR3 contains 17 residues. CDR1 is SGDLS, CDR2 YYNGEE, per germline. This chain's CDR3 is CASSVVSQRGAIGEQFF. CDR3 bases: TGTGCCAGCAGCGTAGTGTCCCAGCGGGGGGCAATTGGTGAGCAGTTCTTC.

This clonotype was observed a few times. The gene calls are TRBV2 and TRBJ1-2; perhaps TRBD1 as D (6 bases). The CDR3 loop spans 12 amino acids. The V end was cut by 4 bases, the J end by 6 bases, with 9 bases between. Per the germline V gene, CDR1 is SNHLY and CDR2 is FYNNEI. For the CDR3, the DNA is TGTGCCAGCAGTGTCCAGGGGCATGGCTACACCTTC. Its translation is CASSVQGHGYTF. Together with reference TRBV2 and TRBJ1-2, the CDR3 gives the full variable domain: EPEVTQTPSHQVTQMGQEVILRCVPISNHLYFYWYRQILGQKVEFLVSFYNNEISEKSEIFDDQFSVERPDGSNFTLKIRSTKLEDSAMYFCASSVQGHGYTFGSGTRLTVV.

On this clonotype itself: An end of the junction does not agree with germline; a read error may underlie this. The chain joins TRBV5-1 to TRBJ2-3, with D tentatively TRBD2 (6 bases). The CDR3 sequence is 14 residues long. CDR1 is SGHRS and CDR2 is YFSETQ in the germline V gene. DNA for the CDR3: TGCGCCGGCAGCTTGGTGGGGGAGGCAGATACGCAGTATTTT. Amino acids: CAGSLVGEADTQYF.

This clonotype has just a few counts. Compared with germline, one end of the junction differs, possibly owing to a read error. The chain links TRBV7-9 to TRBJ2-3; TRBD2 agrees at 7 bases. Germline V gene data show CDR1 as SEHNR and CDR2 as FQNEAQ (reference sequence). The CDR3 has 15 amino acids. The CDR3 region has the DNA TGTGCCAGCAGCGCCTCAACTAGCGCGACAGATGCGCAGTATTTT. Protein: CASSASTSATDAQYF.

On this clonotype: A read error may explain this, as a much larger clone is one base away. This chain connects TRBV5-1 to TRBJ2-5; the D is unclear. From germline, CDR1 is SGHRS and CDR2 YFSETQ. The CDR3 extends over 12 amino acids. Between the trimmed V and J ends, which lost 2 bases and 11 bases, there was a span of 13 bases. CDR3 sequence: CASSFDGSVQYF. CDR3 bases: TGCGCCAGCAGCTTTGACGGCAGCGTGCAGTACTTC. The full variable domain, with the rest looked up from reference TRBV5-1 and TRBJ2-5, is KAGVTQTPRYLIKTRGQQVTLSCSPISGHRSVSWYQQTPGQGLQFLFEYFSETQRNKGNFPGRFSGRQFSNSRSEMNVSTLELGDSALYLCASSFDGSVQYFGPGTRLLVL.